This entry lists 13 T cell receptor beta chains sequenced from one sample in a study of Ad26.COV2.S vaccination and SARS-CoV-2 variants. The protocol was immunoSEQ multiplex PCR, while the TCRdb copy is restricted to in-frame clones and leaves out a portion. The sample has approximately 410,000 clones, approximately 90% seen once. Noted treatment: 15 to 20 received Ad26.COV2.S at low or high dose, single or two shots; about 5 received placebo; per-sample allocation not given. The samples were gathered on day 63 after the first injection of vaccine or placebo. The sample consisted of peripheral blood, taken in a trial of Ad26.COV2.S vaccine versus placebo. These receptors were collected from a person between 18 and 59 years old who received the Ad26.COV2.S COVID-19 vaccine or a placebo.

The genes are TRBV28 and TRBJ1-1; no definite D call. V was shortened by 1 base and J by 1 base, with 10 bases between the two germline ends. Germline assignment: CDR1 MDHEN and CDR2 SYDVKM. The CDR3 contains 15 residues. The CDR3 protein is CASSLFLSRNTEAFF. For the CDR3, the DNA is TGTGCCAGCAGTTTATTTCTCAGCCGGAACACTGAAGCTTTCTTT.

V and J are TRBV2 and TRBJ2-5, with D uncertain. The V end lost 2 bases, the J end lost 2 bases, and 9 bases lay between the germline ends. The CDR3 is 14 residues long. Looked up from germline, CDR1 is SNHLY and CDR2 is FYNNEI. The CDR3: CASSEFIPQETQYF. The CDR3 nucleotides read TGTGCCAGCAGTGAATTTATCCCACAAGAGACCCAGTACTTC.

The CDR3 protein is CASTPGLSTDTQYF. The CDR3, as DNA: TGTGCCAGCACCCCGGGGCTAAGCACAGATACGCAGTATTTT. The rearrangement links TRBV28 to TRBJ2-3; the D call may be TRBD1 or TRBD2 (5 bases each). Trimming left V 7 bases short and J 0 bases short, with 11 bases between. The CDR3 runs 14 residues. Per the germline V gene, CDR1 is MDHEN and CDR2 is SYDVKM. Looking up the rest from reference TRBV28 and TRBJ2-3 gives the full variable domain: DVKVTQSSRYLVKRTGEKVFLECVQDMDHENMFWYRQDPGLGLRLIYFSYDVKMKEKGDIPEGYSVSREKKERFSLILESASTNQTSMYLCASTPGLSTDTQYFGPGTRLTVL.

The chain carries TRBV7-9 and TRBJ2-7, with D possibly TRBD1 on 6 matching bases. Trimming shortened V by 7 bases and J by 3 bases, and 19 bases separated the two germline ends. CDR1 and CDR2 from the germline V gene are SEHNR and FQNEAQ (reference sequence). The CDR3 covers 15 residues. CDR3 loop: CASIDPAGAYYEQYF. CDR3 sequence (DNA): TGTGCCAGCATCGACCCGGCAGGGGCTTACTACGAGCAGTACTTC.

The chain employs TRBV28 and TRBJ1-2; 7 bases are shared with TRBD1. CDR1 and CDR2 (germline): MDHEN, SYDVKM. V trimming: 8 bases; J trimming: 4 bases; junction bases outside the gene matches: 4. The CDR3 runs to 12 residues. CDR3 residues: CASVTGSYGYTF. In DNA form, the CDR3 reads TGTGCCAGCGTGACAGGGAGCTATGGCTACACCTTC.

This chain joins TRBV6-6 and TRBJ1-2; the D gene is possibly TRBD1 (5 bases). Looked up from germline, CDR1 is MNHNY and CDR2 is SVGAGI (reference sequence). The CDR3 length is 19 residues. V lost 5 bases and J 3 bases, leaving 28 bases between the germline ends. The CDR3 region is CASSPLGGGPASPYYGYTF. The CDR3 DNA reads as TGTGCCAGCAGTCCCCTCGGCGGGGGACCTGCTTCTCCTTACTATGGCTACACCTTC.

The rearrangement uses TRBV29-1 and TRBJ2-7; TRBD2 is a possible D gene (5 bases). Trimming removed 8 bases at V and 0 bases at J, with 11 bases between. Germline CDR1 and CDR2: SQVTM and ANQGSEA. The CDR3 length is 12 residues. The chain's CDR3 is CSSRVGSYEQYF. CDR3 nucleotide sequence: TGCAGCTCGAGGGTGGGCTCCTACGAGCAGTACTTC.

The chain has TRBV3-1 (or the pseudogene TRBV3-2) and TRBJ2-7; 8 bases align to TRBD1. The V segment lost 6 bases and the J segment 5 bases; nucleotides outside the gene matches: 6. The germline CDR1 and CDR2 sequences are LGHDT and YNNKEL (reference sequence). The CDR3 is 13 amino acids. The CDR3 DNA reads as TGTGCCAGCAGAGACAGGGGCTTCCACGAGCAGTACTTC. Its translation: CASRDRGFHEQYF.

About this clone itself: The sample contains more than one DNA sequence encoding this CDR3. The rearrangement links TRBV7-2 to TRBJ2-7; D not resolved. This CDR3 spans 12 amino acids. The V gene lost 3 bases and the J gene lost 0 bases, with 3 bases spanning the gap. Germline-derived CDR1 and CDR2 are SGHTA and FQGNSA. In DNA, the CDR3 is TGTGCCAGCAGCTTCGACTCCTACGAGCAGTACTTC. Translated, it gives CASSFDSYEQYF.

This rearrangement joins TRBV27 to TRBJ1-1; D is ambiguous. The length of the CDR3 is 14 residues. The V end lost 2 bases, the J end lost 1 base, and 8 bases lay between the germline ends. CDR1 is MNHEY and CDR2 is SMNVEV in the germline V gene (reference sequence). CDR3 loop: CASSLGQANTEAFF. The CDR3, as DNA: TGTGCCAGCAGTTTAGGGCAGGCGAACACTGAAGCTTTCTTT.

This chain uses TRBV3-1 (or the pseudogene TRBV3-2) with TRBJ1-2; D is uncertain. Germline V gene lookup returns CDR1 LGHDT and CDR2 YNNKEL (reference sequence). Trimming pared 5 bases from V and 0 bases from J, leaving 7 bases between. CDR3 length: 13 residues. CDR3 coding DNA: TGTGCCAGCAGCTTCGACACTAACTATGGCTACACCTTC. Residues: CASSFDTNYGYTF.

The gene calls are TRBV11-2 and TRBJ1-3; no definite D call. The CDR3 contains 13 residues. Germline CDR1 and CDR2: SGHAT and FQNNGV. Between the trimmed V and J ends, which lost 5 bases and 3 bases, there was a span of 8 bases. The CDR3 DNA follows: TGTGCCAGCAGCCTAGGAAATGGAAACACCATATATTTT. As protein: CASSLGNGNTIYF.

V and J are TRBV27 and TRBJ2-7, with D perhaps matching TRBD1 (6 bases). The CDR3 sequence is 13 residues long. V was cut by 6 bases and J by 0 bases, with 9 bases left in between. CDR1 and CDR2 from the germline V gene are MNHEY and SMNVEV (reference sequence). CDR3 sequence reads: CASSRTASYEQYF. As DNA, the CDR3 is TGTGCCAGCAGCAGGACAGCCTCCTACGAGCAGTACTTC.